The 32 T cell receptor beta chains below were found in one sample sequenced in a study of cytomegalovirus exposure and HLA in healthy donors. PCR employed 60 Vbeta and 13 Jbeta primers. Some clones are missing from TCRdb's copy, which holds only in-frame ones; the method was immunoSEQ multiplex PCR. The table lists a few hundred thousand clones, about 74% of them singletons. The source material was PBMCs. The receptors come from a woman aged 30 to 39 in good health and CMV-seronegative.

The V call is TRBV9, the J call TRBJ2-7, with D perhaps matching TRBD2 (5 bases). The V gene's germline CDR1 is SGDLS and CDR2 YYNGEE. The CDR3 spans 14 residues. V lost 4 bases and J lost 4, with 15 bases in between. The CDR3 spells CASSPLEAQYEQYF. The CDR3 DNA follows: TGTGCCAGCAGCCCCCTGGAGGCTCAGTACGAGCAGTACTTC.

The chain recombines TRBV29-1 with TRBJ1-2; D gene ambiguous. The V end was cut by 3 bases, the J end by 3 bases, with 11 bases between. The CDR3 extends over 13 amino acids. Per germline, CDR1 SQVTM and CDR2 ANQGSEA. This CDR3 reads CSVEAANYYGYTF. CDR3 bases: TGCAGCGTTGAGGCAGCGAACTACTATGGCTACACCTTC. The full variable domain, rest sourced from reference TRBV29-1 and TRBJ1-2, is SAVISQKPSRDICQRGTSLTIQCQVDSQVTMMFWYRQQPGQSLTLIATANQGSEATYESGFVIDKFPISRPNLTFSTLTVSNMSPEDSSIYLCSVEAANYYGYTFGSGTRLTVV.

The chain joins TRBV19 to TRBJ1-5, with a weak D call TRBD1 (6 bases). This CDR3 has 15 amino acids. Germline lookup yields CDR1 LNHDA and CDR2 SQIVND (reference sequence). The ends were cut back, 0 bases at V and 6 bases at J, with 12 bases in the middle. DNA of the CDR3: TGTGCCAGTAGTATAGACAGGGGATTATCTCAGCCCCAGCATTTT. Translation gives CASSIDRGLSQPQHF.

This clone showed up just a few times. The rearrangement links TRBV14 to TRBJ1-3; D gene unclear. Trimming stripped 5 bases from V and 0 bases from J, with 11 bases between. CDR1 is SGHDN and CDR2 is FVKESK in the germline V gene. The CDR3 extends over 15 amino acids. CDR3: CASSSGYGSGNTIYF. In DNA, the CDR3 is TGTGCCAGCAGCTCAGGCTACGGCTCTGGAAACACCATATATTTT.

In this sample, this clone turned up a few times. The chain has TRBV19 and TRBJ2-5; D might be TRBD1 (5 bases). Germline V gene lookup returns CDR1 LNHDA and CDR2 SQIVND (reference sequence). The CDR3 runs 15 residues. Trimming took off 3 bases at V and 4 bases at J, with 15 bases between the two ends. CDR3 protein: CASSISTGFVETQYF. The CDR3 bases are TGTGCCAGTAGTATCTCCACAGGATTCGTAGAGACCCAGTACTTC.

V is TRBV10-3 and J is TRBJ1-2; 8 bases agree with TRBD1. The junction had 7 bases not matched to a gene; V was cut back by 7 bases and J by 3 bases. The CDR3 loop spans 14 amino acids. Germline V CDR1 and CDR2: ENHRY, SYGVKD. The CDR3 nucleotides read TGTGCCATCAATCGGGACAGGCAAGACTATGGCTACACCTTC. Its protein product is CAINRDRQDYGYTF.

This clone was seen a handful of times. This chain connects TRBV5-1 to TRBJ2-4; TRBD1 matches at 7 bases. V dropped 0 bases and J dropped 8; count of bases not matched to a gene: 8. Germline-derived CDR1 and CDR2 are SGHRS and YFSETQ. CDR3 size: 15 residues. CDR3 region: CASSLASQGIDIQYF. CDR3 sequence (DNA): TGCGCCAGCAGCTTGGCCTCACAGGGGATTGACATTCAGTACTTC.

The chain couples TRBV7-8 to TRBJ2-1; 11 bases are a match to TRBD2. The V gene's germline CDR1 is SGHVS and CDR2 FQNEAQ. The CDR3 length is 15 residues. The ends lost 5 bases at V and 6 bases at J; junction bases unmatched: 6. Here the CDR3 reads CASSRSGRAVNEQFF. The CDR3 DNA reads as TGTGCCAGCAGCCGTAGCGGGAGGGCCGTCAATGAGCAGTTCTTC.

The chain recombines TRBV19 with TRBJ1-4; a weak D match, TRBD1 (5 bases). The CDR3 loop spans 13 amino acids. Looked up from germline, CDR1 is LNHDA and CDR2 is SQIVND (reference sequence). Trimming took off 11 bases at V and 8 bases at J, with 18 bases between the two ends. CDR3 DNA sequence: TGTGCCGGATCGACAGTCCCTGGGGAAAAACTGTTTTTT. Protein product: CAGSTVPGEKLFF.

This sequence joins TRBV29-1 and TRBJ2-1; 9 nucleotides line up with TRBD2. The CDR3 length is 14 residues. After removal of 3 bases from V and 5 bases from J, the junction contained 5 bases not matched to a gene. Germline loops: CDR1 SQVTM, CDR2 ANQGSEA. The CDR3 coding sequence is TGCAGCGTTGAGGGCGGGGGGGCCCACAATGAGCAGTTCTTC. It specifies CSVEGGGAHNEQFF.

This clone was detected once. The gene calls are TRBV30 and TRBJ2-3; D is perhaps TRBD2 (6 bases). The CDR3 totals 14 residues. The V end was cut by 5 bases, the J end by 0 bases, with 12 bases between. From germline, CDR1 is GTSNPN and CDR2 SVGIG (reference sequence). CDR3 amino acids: CAWSGTYSTDTQYF. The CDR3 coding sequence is TGTGCCTGGTCCGGGACTTATAGCACAGATACGCAGTATTTT.

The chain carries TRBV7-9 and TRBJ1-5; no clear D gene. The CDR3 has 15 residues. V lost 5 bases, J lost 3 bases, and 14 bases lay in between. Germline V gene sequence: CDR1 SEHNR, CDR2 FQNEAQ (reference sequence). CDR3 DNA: TGTGCCAGCAGCCCGACGGGAGAGGACAATCAGCCCCAGCATTTT. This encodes CASSPTGEDNQPQHF.

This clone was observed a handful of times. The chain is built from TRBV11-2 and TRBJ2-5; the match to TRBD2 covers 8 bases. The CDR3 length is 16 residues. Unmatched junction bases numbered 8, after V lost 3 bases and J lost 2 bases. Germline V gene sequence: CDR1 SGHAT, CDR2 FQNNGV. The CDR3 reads CASSFRGGQGQETQYF. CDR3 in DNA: TGTGCCAGCAGCTTTCGGGGGGGGCAGGGACAAGAGACCCAGTACTTC.

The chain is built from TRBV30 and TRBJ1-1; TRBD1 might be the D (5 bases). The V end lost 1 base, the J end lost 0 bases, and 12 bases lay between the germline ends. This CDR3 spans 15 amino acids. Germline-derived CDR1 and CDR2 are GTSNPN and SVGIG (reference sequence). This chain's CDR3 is CAWSGLRAVNTEAFF. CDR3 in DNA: TGTGCCTGGAGTGGCCTCAGGGCCGTGAACACTGAAGCTTTCTTT.

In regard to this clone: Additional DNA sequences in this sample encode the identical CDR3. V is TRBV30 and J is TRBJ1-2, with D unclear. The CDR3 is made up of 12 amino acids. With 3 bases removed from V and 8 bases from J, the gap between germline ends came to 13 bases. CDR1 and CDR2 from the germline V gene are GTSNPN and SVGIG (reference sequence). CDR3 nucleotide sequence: TGTGCCTGGAGCGTGGGTGGAGGCGGCTACACCTTC. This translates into CAWSVGGGGYTF.

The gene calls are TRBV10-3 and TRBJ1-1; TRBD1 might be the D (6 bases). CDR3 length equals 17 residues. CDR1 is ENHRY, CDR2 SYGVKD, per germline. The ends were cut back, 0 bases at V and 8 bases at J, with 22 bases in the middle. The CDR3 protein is CAISESRGRGSGPEAFF. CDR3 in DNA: TGTGCCATCAGTGAGTCTAGGGGGAGGGGGTCCGGCCCCGAAGCTTTCTTT.

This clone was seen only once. In DNA form, the CDR3 reads TGCGCCAGCAGCCAAGTGGAGCGGATCCAAGAGACCCAGTACTTC. Protein product: CASSQVERIQETQYF. The chain recombines TRBV4-3 with TRBJ2-5, with D tentatively TRBD2 (5 bases). Trimming cost V 1 base and J 1 base, with 10 bases left between them. CDR1 and CDR2 (germline): LGHNA, YSLEER. The CDR3 spans 15 residues.

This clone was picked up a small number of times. In DNA form, the CDR3 reads TGTGCCACCAGCAGAGGTAGCACAGGGGTTTCGGGTGAAAAACTGTTTTTT. It codes for CATSRGSTGVSGEKLFF. J is TRBJ1-4 and V is TRBV15; 7 bases agree with TRBD1. CDR1 and CDR2 (germline): LNHNV, YYDKDF (reference sequence). CDR3 length: 17 residues. The junction had 12 bases not matched to a gene; V was cut back by 1 base and J by 7 bases.

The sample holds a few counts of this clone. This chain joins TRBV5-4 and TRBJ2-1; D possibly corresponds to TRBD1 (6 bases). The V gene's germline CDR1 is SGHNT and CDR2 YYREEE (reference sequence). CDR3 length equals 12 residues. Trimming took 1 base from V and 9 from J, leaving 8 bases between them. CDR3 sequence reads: CASSLRGTEQFF. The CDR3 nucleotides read TGTGCCAGCAGCTTGAGGGGGACTGAGCAGTTCTTC.

The CDR3 bases are TGTGCCAGCAGTTTCGGCGGGGAGCTGTTTTTT. Its translation: CASSFGGELFF. V gene TRBV6-5 combines with J gene TRBJ2-2; D gene ambiguous. The CDR3 runs 11 residues. Germline CDR1 reads MNHEY; CDR2 reads SVGAGI. The V gene lost 4 bases and the J gene lost 7 bases, with 4 bases spanning the gap.

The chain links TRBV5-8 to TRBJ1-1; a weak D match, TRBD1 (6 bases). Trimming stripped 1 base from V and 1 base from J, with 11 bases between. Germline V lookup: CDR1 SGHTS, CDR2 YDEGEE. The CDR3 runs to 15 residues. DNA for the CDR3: TGTGCCAGCAGCTTGCAGGGGTTGCGGAACACTGAAGCTTTCTTT. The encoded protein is CASSLQGLRNTEAFF.

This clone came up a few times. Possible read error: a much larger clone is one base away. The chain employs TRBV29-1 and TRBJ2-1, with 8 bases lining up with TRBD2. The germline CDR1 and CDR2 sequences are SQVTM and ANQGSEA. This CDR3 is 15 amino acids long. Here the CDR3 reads CSAEAGDPGGNEQFF. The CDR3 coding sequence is TGCAGCGCTGAAGCGGGAGACCCGGGGGGCAATGAGCAGTTCTTC.

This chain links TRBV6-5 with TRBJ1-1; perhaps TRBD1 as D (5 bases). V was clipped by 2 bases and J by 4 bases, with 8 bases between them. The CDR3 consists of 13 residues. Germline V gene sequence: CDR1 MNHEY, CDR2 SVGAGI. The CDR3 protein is CASSYGGGTEAFF. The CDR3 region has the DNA TGTGCCAGCAGTTACGGCGGGGGCACTGAAGCTTTCTTT.

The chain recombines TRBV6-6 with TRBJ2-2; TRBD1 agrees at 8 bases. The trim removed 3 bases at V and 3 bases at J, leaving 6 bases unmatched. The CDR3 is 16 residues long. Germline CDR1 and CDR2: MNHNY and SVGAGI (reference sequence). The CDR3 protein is CASSYSRTGHTGELFF. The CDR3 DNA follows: TGTGCCAGCAGTTATTCTCGGACAGGGCACACCGGGGAGCTGTTTTTT.

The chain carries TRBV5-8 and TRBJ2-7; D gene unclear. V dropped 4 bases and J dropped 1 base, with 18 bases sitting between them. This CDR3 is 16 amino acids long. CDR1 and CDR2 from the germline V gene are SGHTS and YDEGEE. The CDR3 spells CASSARLVAVSYEQYF. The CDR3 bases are TGTGCCAGCAGCGCCCGTCTGGTGGCCGTATCCTACGAGCAGTACTTC.

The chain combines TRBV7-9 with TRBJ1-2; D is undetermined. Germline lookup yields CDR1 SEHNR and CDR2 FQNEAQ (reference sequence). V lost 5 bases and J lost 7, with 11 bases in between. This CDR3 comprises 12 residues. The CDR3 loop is CASSIGTVGYTF. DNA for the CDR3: TGTGCCAGCAGCATTGGAACAGTTGGCTACACCTTC.

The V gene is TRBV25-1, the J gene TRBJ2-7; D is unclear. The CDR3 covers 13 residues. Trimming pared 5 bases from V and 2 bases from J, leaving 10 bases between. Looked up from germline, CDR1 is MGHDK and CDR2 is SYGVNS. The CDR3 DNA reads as TGTGCCAGCAGTCGAAGAAGCGCCTACGAGCAGTACTTC. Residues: CASSRRSAYEQYF.

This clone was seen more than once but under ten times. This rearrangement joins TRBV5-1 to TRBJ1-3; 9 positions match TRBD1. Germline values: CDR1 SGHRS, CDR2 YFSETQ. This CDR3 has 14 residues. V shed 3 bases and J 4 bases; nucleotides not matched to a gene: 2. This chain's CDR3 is CASSSTGGGNTIYF. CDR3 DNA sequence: TGCGCCAGCAGCTCGACAGGGGGAGGAAACACCATATATTTT. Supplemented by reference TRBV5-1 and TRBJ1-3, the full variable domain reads KAGVTQTPRYLIKTRGQQVTLSCSPISGHRSVSWYQQTPGQGLQFLFEYFSETQRNKGNFPGRFSGRQFSNSRSEMNVSTLELGDSALYLCASSSTGGGNTIYFGEGSWLTVV.

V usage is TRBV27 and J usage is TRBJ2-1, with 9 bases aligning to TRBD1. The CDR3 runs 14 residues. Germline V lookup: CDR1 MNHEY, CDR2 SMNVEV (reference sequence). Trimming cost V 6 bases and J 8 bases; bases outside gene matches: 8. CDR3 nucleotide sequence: TGTGCCAGCAGAAGCGGGACAGGGACTCATGAGCAGTTCTTC. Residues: CASRSGTGTHEQFF.

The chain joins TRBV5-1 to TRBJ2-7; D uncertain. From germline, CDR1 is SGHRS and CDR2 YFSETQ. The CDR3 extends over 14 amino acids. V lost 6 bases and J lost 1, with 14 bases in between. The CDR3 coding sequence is TGCGCCAGCACCATTGGCCCCCCGTCCTACGAGCAGTACTTC. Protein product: CASTIGPPSYEQYF.

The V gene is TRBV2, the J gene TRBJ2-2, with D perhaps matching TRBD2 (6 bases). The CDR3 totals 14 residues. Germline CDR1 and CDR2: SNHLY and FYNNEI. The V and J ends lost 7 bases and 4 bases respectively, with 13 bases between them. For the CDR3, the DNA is TGTGCCAGCACCCTCCACGGGGGCACCGGGGAGCTGTTTTTT. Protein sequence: CASTLHGGTGELFF.

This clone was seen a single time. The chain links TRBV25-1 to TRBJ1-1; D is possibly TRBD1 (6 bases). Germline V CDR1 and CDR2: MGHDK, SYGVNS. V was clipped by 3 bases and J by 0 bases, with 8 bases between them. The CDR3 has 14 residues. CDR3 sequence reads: CASSEGHLNTEAFF. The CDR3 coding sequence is TGTGCCAGCAGTGAGGGACATCTGAACACTGAAGCTTTCTTT.